These 19 T cell receptor beta chains share one sample of origin, sequenced in a study of shared clonotypes between healthy human individuals. TCRdb keeps only in-frame clones here, not all; method: immunoSEQ multiplex PCR. The table lists 450,000 to 500,000 clones, over 70% of them singletons, with about an eighth in the top ten. The sequenced sample consisted of PBMCs. All receptors come from a woman in her forties in good health. Some clones in this sample may be carry-over from other donors' samples.

This clone was detected once. This is likely an artifact of a read error, given a far larger clone one base away. This CDR3 is also generated by other DNA sequences in the sample. The V and J genes are TRBV4-1 and TRBJ2-7, with a tentative D call TRBD1 (6 bases). In germline, CDR1 is MGHRA, CDR2 YSYEKL. This CDR3 spans 16 amino acids. The CDR3 bases are TGTGCCAGCAGCCGGGACCGACAGGTACCCTCCTACGAGCAGTACTTC. This sequence encodes CASSRDRQVPSYEQYF.

This clone was counted only a few times. A read error may explain this, as a much larger clone is one base away. This chain connects TRBV7-6 to TRBJ2-1; D is ambiguous. Looked up from germline, CDR1 is SGHVS and CDR2 is FNYEAQ. CDR3 length: 11 residues. This CDR3 is CASSSFNEQFF. For the CDR3, the DNA is TGTGCCAGCAGCTCCTTCAATGAGCAGTTCTTC.

The chain links TRBV7-2 to TRBJ1-1; D may be TRBD1 (6 bases). The ends were cut back, 5 bases at V and 3 bases at J, with 13 bases in the middle. Germline-derived CDR1 and CDR2 are SGHTA and FQGNSA. The CDR3 contains 14 residues. CDR3 nucleotides: TGTGCCAGCAGCGTAAGGACAGTCTACACTGAAGCTTTCTTT. Its translation is CASSVRTVYTEAFF.

This clone appeared many times. At one end the junction does not follow the germline gene, possibly because of a read error. The chain carries TRBV29-1 and TRBJ2-1, with a weak D call TRBD2 (6 bases). Germline V lookup: CDR1 SQVTM, CDR2 ANQGSEA. This CDR3 contains 12 residues. The CDR3 protein is CSVDLSGGTPVF. CDR3 nucleotides: TGCAGCGTTGATCTTTCCGGGGGAACGCCGGTCTTC.

The sample holds one count of this clone. V is TRBV28 and J is TRBJ2-5; D is unclear. CDR3 length equals 11 residues. Trimming took 8 bases from V and 6 from J, leaving 10 bases between them. The V gene's germline CDR1 is MDHEN and CDR2 SYDVKM. The DNA of the CDR3 is TGTGCCAGCTACCTGATGCAGACCCAGTACTTC. This codes for CASYLMQTQYF.

The V gene is TRBV18, the J gene TRBJ2-1; D ambiguous. Germline values: CDR1 KGHSH, CDR2 LQKENI. The CDR3 runs 13 residues. V lost 3 bases, J lost 7 bases, and 10 bases lay in between. The CDR3 sequence is CASSPPNTNEQFF. Written as DNA, the CDR3 is TGTGCCAGCTCACCCCCTAATACGAATGAGCAGTTCTTC.

The rearrangement uses TRBV6-5 and TRBJ2-7, with D uncertain. There are 14 residues in the CDR3. Germline V lookup: CDR1 MNHEY, CDR2 SVGAGI. V lost 5 bases, J lost 2 bases, and 13 bases lay in between. The CDR3 region has the DNA TGTGCCAGCAGTCCCTCAGGCCCTCCCTACGAGCAGTACTTC. This codes for CASSPSGPPYEQYF.

On this clone: It differs at one base from a far larger clone, so likely a read error. The V call is TRBV29-1, the J call TRBJ2-7; 8 bases are a match to TRBD2. The CDR3 has 13 residues. The germline gives CDR1 SQVTM, CDR2 ANQGSEA. The trim removed 4 bases at V and 5 bases at J, leaving 7 bases unmatched. CDR3 amino acids: CSVAVLAVHEQYF. In DNA form, the CDR3 reads TGCAGCGTTGCGGTACTAGCGGTCCACGAGCAGTACTTC.

As regards this clone: At one of its ends the junction is not consistent with the germline gene, which may arise from a read error. V gene TRBV6-4 combines with J gene TRBJ2-1; TRBD2 matches at 7 bases. The CDR3 sequence is 14 residues long. Germline V gene lookup returns CDR1 MRHNA and CDR2 SNTAGT. CDR3 loop: CARSDSPDWGGQFF. The CDR3 nucleotides read TGTGCCCGCAGTGACTCTCCGGACTGGGGGGGGCAGTTCTTC.

The chain couples TRBV11-2 to TRBJ2-2, with 11 bases lining up with TRBD2. The length of the CDR3 is 16 residues. With 1 base clipped from V and 7 bases from J, the junction kept 5 bases outside the gene matches. Germline assignment: CDR1 SGHAT and CDR2 FQNNGV. The CDR3 coding sequence is TGTGCCAGCAGCTTAGTAGCGGGAGGGCCAGTCGGGGAGCTGTTTTTT. Translating gives CASSLVAGGPVGELFF.

Here the CDR3 DNA reads TGTGCCAGCAGTTTCAACAGGGGGTATTCCTACGAGCAGTACTTC. It codes for CASSFNRGYSYEQYF. This sequence joins TRBV28 and TRBJ2-7; 8 bases agree with TRBD1. V shed 3 bases and J 1 base; nucleotides not matched to a gene: 5. The CDR3 runs to 15 residues. From germline, CDR1 is MDHEN and CDR2 SYDVKM.

This clone has a single count. This sequence joins TRBV18 and TRBJ2-1; D unclear. Germline V CDR1 and CDR2: KGHSH, LQKENI. CDR3 length: 13 amino acids. Between the trimmed V and J ends, which lost 1 base and 9 bases, there was a span of 10 bases. The DNA of the CDR3 is TGTGCCAGCTCACCACAGGGAAACGGTGAGCAGTTCTTC. Translation: CASSPQGNGEQFF.

The gene calls are TRBV28 and TRBJ2-7; the D is unclear. Trimming stripped 5 bases from V and 5 bases from J, with 10 bases between. There are 12 residues in the CDR3. Germline CDR1 and CDR2: MDHEN and SYDVKM. The CDR3 is CASSLLVDEQYF. CDR3 DNA: TGTGCCAGCAGTCTCCTAGTGGACGAGCAGTACTTC.

This clone came up once. This chain links TRBV25-1 with TRBJ1-1, with a tentative D call TRBD1 (6 bases). The V end was cut by 3 bases, the J end by 1 base, with 12 bases between. Germline V gene data show CDR1 as MGHDK and CDR2 as SYGVNS. CDR3 length equals 15 residues. CDR3 amino acids: CASSDFRGGNTEAFF. DNA of the CDR3: TGTGCCAGCAGTGATTTTAGGGGGGGGAACACTGAAGCTTTCTTT. The whole variable domain, remainder taken from reference TRBV25-1 and TRBJ1-1, is EADIYQTPRYLVIGTGKKITLECSQTMGHDKMYWYQQDPGMELHLIHYSYGVNSTEKGDLSSESTVSRIRTEHFPLTLESARPSHTSQYLCASSDFRGGNTEAFFGQGTRLTVV.

Comment on this clone: The likely explanation is a read error, given a far larger clone one base away. This chain links TRBV30 with TRBJ2-5; 7 positions match TRBD1. This CDR3 has 15 residues. With V trimmed by 1 base and J by 1 base, 6 bases remained unmatched. Looked up from germline, CDR1 is GTSNPN and CDR2 is SVGIG (reference sequence). CDR3 sequence: CAWSGGQCAQETQYF. The CDR3, as DNA: TGTGCCTGGAGTGGGGGACAGTGCGCCCAAGAGACCCAGTACTTC.

With regard to this clone: A far larger clone differs by one base, so this is likely a read error. The sample holds other DNA sequences that translate to the same CDR3. V and J are TRBV28 and TRBJ1-5; 7 bases match TRBD1. There are 15 residues in the CDR3. CDR1 is MDHEN, CDR2 SYDVKM, per germline. The CDR3 sequence is CASRPGQTSNQPQHF. In DNA form, the CDR3 reads TGTGCCAGCAGACCGGGACAGACTAGCAATCAGCCCCAGCACTTT.

The chain employs TRBV7-2 and TRBJ2-3, with D unresolved. Trimming stripped 3 bases from V and 8 bases from J, with 9 bases between. The CDR3 is made up of 12 amino acids. CDR1 is SGHTA and CDR2 is FQGNSA in the germline V gene. The CDR3 loop is CASSFLGSTQYF. The DNA of the CDR3 is TGTGCCAGCAGCTTCCTTGGAAGTACGCAGTATTTT.

This clone was seen at least ten times. Other DNA sequences in this specimen translate into the identical CDR3. V usage is TRBV28 and J usage is TRBJ2-5; 9 bases are shared with TRBD2. Germline trimming cut 5 bases from V and 5 bases from J; bases unmatched to any gene: 15. This CDR3 region has 17 residues. Per germline, CDR1 MDHEN and CDR2 SYDVKM. The CDR3 spells CASSTRGTSSGVETQYF. Here the CDR3 DNA reads TGTGCCAGCAGTACCCGGGGGACTAGCTCCGGCGTGGAGACCCAGTACTTC.

The J gene is TRBJ1-4, the V gene TRBV7-2; TRBD1 agrees at 7 bases. The CDR3 extends over 14 amino acids. Germline trimming cut 5 bases from V and 4 bases from J; bases unmatched to any gene: 4. CDR1 and CDR2 from the germline V gene are SGHTA and FQGNSA. In nucleotides, the CDR3 is TGTGCCAGCAGCCGGGACAGCTATAATGAAAAACTGTTTTTT. Protein: CASSRDSYNEKLFF.